One sample yielded the 22 T cell receptor beta chains listed below, sequenced in a study of graft-versus-host responses after intestinal transplantation. Sequenced by immunoSEQ multiplex PCR; TCRdb stores in-frame clones only, minus some. The sample carries almost 55,000 clones, about 90% recorded once. Sequencing used PBMCs, obtained approximately 660 days after intestinal transplant. Receptors were obtained from a human patient who received an intestinal transplant, so some T cells may come from the graft donor.

J is TRBJ2-2 and V is TRBV2, with D possibly TRBD1 on 6 matching bases. V dropped 8 bases and J dropped 5 bases, with 12 bases sitting between them. Germline V gene data show CDR1 as SNHLY and CDR2 as FYNNEI. CDR3 size: 13 residues. CDR3 amino acids: CASWGRVTGELFF. The CDR3 nucleotides read TGTGCCAGCTGGGGGCGGGTGACCGGGGAGCTGTTTTTT.

This chain uses TRBV4-1 with TRBJ1-1; D remains unclear. Germline loops: CDR1 MGHRA, CDR2 YSYEKL. The V end lost 4 bases, the J end lost 0 bases, and 6 bases lay between the germline ends. The CDR3 covers 13 residues. The CDR3 DNA sequence: TGCGCCAGCAGCCTTACAGTGAACACTGAAGCTTTCTTT. This sequence encodes CASSLTVNTEAFF.

The chain combines TRBV7-2 with TRBJ1-2, with D unresolved. Trimming removed 5 bases from V and 8 bases from J, with 18 bases in between. CDR3 length: 14 residues. The germline V gene encodes CDR1 SGHTA and CDR2 FQGNSA. The CDR3 spells CASSATDTRFGYTF. The CDR3 DNA is TGTGCCAGCAGCGCCACAGATACCCGGTTCGGCTACACCTTC.

The chain has TRBV29-1 and TRBJ1-2, with a possible D match to TRBD1 (5 bases). CDR1 and CDR2 (germline): SQVTM, ANQGSEA. Trimming shortened V by 5 bases and J by 6 bases, and 10 bases separated the two germline ends. The CDR3 loop spans 11 amino acids. This CDR3 reads CSVLGADGYTF. As DNA, the CDR3 is TGCAGCGTTCTAGGGGCAGATGGCTACACCTTC.

V and J are TRBV27 and TRBJ2-2; D remains ambiguous. Germline values: CDR1 MNHEY, CDR2 SMNVEV (reference sequence). The CDR3 covers 13 residues. Trimming took 0 bases from V and 7 from J, leaving 6 bases between them. This CDR3 reads CASSLSGNGELFF. CDR3 in DNA: TGTGCCAGCAGTTTATCGGGTAACGGGGAGCTGTTTTTT.

The V and J genes are TRBV5-5 and TRBJ1-4; D may be TRBD1 (6 bases). The CDR3 totals 14 residues. The germline CDR1 and CDR2 sequences are SGHKS and YYEKEE (reference sequence). The V and J ends lost 5 bases and 1 base respectively, with 9 bases between them. The CDR3 sequence is CASSLGGTNEKLFF. CDR3 nucleotides: TGTGCCAGCAGTCTAGGGGGAACTAATGAAAAACTGTTTTTT.

This clone is a singleton in its sample. V gene TRBV16 combines with J gene TRBJ2-5; no definite D call. The V gene lost 3 bases and the J gene lost 2 bases, with 7 bases spanning the gap. Per germline, CDR1 KGHSY and CDR2 FQNENV. CDR3 length equals 13 residues. CDR3 residues: CASSQAVQETQYF. For the CDR3, the DNA is TGTGCCAGCAGCCAGGCCGTACAAGAGACCCAGTACTTC.

The chain combines TRBV6-1 with TRBJ1-1, with D unresolved. Trimming left V 7 bases short and J 0 bases short, with 12 bases between. Per germline, CDR1 MNHNS and CDR2 SASEGT. This CDR3 is 14 amino acids long. CDR3 in amino acids: CASNGPPMNTEAFF. CDR3 DNA sequence: TGTGCCAGCAACGGGCCCCCAATGAACACTGAAGCTTTCTTT.

V and J are TRBV5-1 and TRBJ2-5; D is uncertain. This CDR3 region has 15 residues. The germline V gene encodes CDR1 SGHRS and CDR2 YFSETQ. Trimming took off 4 bases at V and 0 bases at J, with 13 bases between the two ends. CDR3 bases: TGCGCCAGCAGCCTTCCCCTAGAAAACCAAGAGACCCAGTACTTC. This codes for CASSLPLENQETQYF.

V gene TRBV7-2 combines with J gene TRBJ2-7; TRBD1 might be the D (6 bases). The germline V gene has CDR1 SGHTA and CDR2 FQGNSA. Trimming removed 4 bases from V and 2 bases from J, with 21 bases in between. The CDR3 covers 17 residues. The CDR3 region is CASSWGFMGAKTYEQYF. In DNA form, the CDR3 reads TGTGCCAGCAGCTGGGGTTTTATGGGGGCCAAAACCTACGAGCAGTACTTC. The whole variable domain, filled in from reference TRBV7-2 and TRBJ2-7, reads GAGVSQSPSNKVTEKGKDVELRCDPISGHTALYWYRQSLGQGLEFLIYFQGNSAPDKSGLPSDRFSAERTGGSVSTLTIQRTQQEDSAVYLCASSWGFMGAKTYEQYFGPGTRLTVT.

J is TRBJ2-1 and V is TRBV2, with D possibly TRBD1 on 6 matching bases. CDR1 is SNHLY and CDR2 is FYNNEI in the germline V gene. Deletions cut 4 bases from V and 12 bases from J, with 10 bases between. This CDR3 contains 11 residues. CDR3 in amino acids: CASSVLGGQFF. The CDR3 region has the DNA TGTGCCAGCAGTGTTTTAGGGGGGCAGTTCTTC.

The chain recombines TRBV5-1 with TRBJ2-7; a possible D gene is TRBD1 (5 bases). CDR3 length: 13 amino acids. Germline V gives CDR1 SGHRS, CDR2 YFSETQ. V lost 0 bases and J lost 6, with 10 bases in between. CDR3 bases: TGCGCCAGCAGCTTGGATAGGGGCAGCGAGCAGTACTTC. Protein product: CASSLDRGSEQYF. The full variable domain, rest sourced from reference TRBV5-1 and TRBJ2-7, is KAGVTQTPRYLIKTRGQQVTLSCSPISGHRSVSWYQQTPGQGLQFLFEYFSETQRNKGNFPGRFSGRQFSNSRSEMNVSTLELGDSALYLCASSLDRGSEQYFGPGTRLTVT.

The chain has TRBV5-4 and TRBJ2-5, with D maybe TRBD1 (5 bases). Per germline, CDR1 SGHNT and CDR2 YYREEE (reference sequence). CDR3 length: 14 residues. V lost 4 bases, J lost 1 base, and 11 bases lay in between. This chain's CDR3 is CASSVDTFQETQYF. As DNA, the CDR3 is TGTGCCAGCAGCGTGGACACGTTCCAAGAGACCCAGTACTTC.

This chain joins TRBV10-1 and TRBJ1-2; TRBD1 is a possible D gene (6 bases). This CDR3 spans 15 amino acids. Germline CDR1 reads WNHNN; CDR2 reads SYGVQD (reference sequence). V lost 7 bases and J lost 5, with 20 bases in between. CDR3 sequence reads: CASKSGGGPRYGYTF. CDR3 nucleotides: TGCGCCAGCAAAAGTGGGGGGGGCCCTCGGTATGGCTACACCTTC.

V usage is TRBV6-1 and J usage is TRBJ1-4; a weak D match, TRBD1 (5 bases). Germline V CDR1 and CDR2: MNHNS, SASEGT. The CDR3 covers 14 residues. With 3 bases removed from V and 3 bases from J, the gap between germline ends came to 8 bases. Written as DNA, the CDR3 is TGTGCCAGCAGTGAGACAGTCCCTAATGAAAAACTGTTTTTT. Translated: CASSETVPNEKLFF.

This sequence joins TRBV6-5 and TRBJ2-7, with 8 bases fitting TRBD1. Looked up from germline, CDR1 is MNHEY and CDR2 is SVGAGI. CDR3 length equals 13 residues. The V segment lost 4 bases and the J segment 4 bases; nucleotides outside the gene matches: 3. This CDR3 reads CASSLQGAYEQYF. Written as DNA, the CDR3 is TGTGCCAGCAGTTTGCAGGGGGCGTACGAGCAGTACTTC.

The V gene is TRBV15, the J gene TRBJ1-4, with D possibly matching TRBD1 (6 bases). Per the germline V gene, CDR1 is LNHNV and CDR2 is YYDKDF (reference sequence). Trimming stripped 3 bases from V and 4 bases from J, with 9 bases between. This CDR3 has 14 amino acids. The CDR3 nucleotides read TGTGCCACCAGCAGGGACAGCCGTAATGAAAAACTGTTTTTT. Its protein product is CATSRDSRNEKLFF. Full variable domain (remainder filled in from reference TRBV15 and TRBJ1-4): DAMVIQNPRYQVTQFGKPVTLSCSQTLNHNVMYWYQQKSSQAPKLLFHYYDKDFNNEADTPDNFQSRRPNTSFCFLDIRSPGLGDTAMYLCATSRDSRNEKLFFGSGTQLSVL.

The chain carries TRBV6-1 and TRBJ2-5; D might be TRBD2 (5 bases). The length of the CDR3 is 12 residues. V lost 7 bases and J lost 5, with 11 bases in between. The V gene's germline CDR1 is MNHNS and CDR2 SASEGT. DNA for the CDR3: TGTGCCAGCAAAGAGGGCAGGGAGACCCAGTACTTC. This translates into CASKEGRETQYF.

The chain couples TRBV6-6 to TRBJ1-2, with 9 bases identical to TRBD1. In germline, CDR1 is MNHNY, CDR2 SVGAGI (reference sequence). The CDR3 is made up of 14 amino acids. J gave up 8 bases and V 3 bases, and 7 bases lay outside the gene matches. The CDR3 sequence: CASSYTDRGVGYTF. In nucleotides, the CDR3 is TGTGCCAGCAGTTATACGGACAGGGGAGTGGGCTACACCTTC.

The chain is built from TRBV7-9 and TRBJ1-2; 7 bases align to TRBD1. With 2 bases clipped from V and 7 bases from J, the junction kept 7 bases outside the gene matches. The CDR3 has 14 amino acids. Germline-derived CDR1 and CDR2 are SEHNR and FQNEAQ (reference sequence). The CDR3 loop is CASSLQTGNAGYTF. CDR3 DNA: TGTGCCAGCAGCTTACAGACAGGGAATGCTGGCTACACCTTC.

V is TRBV19 and J is TRBJ1-6; 7 nucleotides agree with TRBD1. The germline V gene encodes CDR1 LNHDA and CDR2 SQIVND (reference sequence). The CDR3 sequence is 15 residues long. V lost 6 bases to trimming and J lost 4 bases; unmatched junction nucleotides: 6. The CDR3 DNA reads as TGTGCCAGTAGATCCGGGACAGATTATAATTCACCCCTCCACTTT. Protein product: CASRSGTDYNSPLHF.

The chain couples TRBV7-3 to TRBJ1-1, with D uncertain. Germline assignment: CDR1 SGHTA and CDR2 FQGTGA. Trimming took off 5 bases at V and 1 base at J, with 8 bases between the two ends. The CDR3 is made up of 13 amino acids. The CDR3 DNA follows: TGTGCCAGCAGCCAAGAGGGGAACACTGAAGCTTTCTTT. It is translated as CASSQEGNTEAFF.